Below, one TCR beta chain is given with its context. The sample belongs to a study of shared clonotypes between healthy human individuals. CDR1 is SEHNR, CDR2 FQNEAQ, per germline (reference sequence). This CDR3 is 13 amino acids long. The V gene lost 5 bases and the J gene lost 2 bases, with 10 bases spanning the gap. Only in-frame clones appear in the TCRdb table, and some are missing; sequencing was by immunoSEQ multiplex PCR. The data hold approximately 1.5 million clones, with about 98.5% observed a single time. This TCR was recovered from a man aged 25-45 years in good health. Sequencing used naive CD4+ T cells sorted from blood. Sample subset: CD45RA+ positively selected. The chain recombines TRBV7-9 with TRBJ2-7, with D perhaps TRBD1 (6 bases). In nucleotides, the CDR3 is TGTGCCAGCAGCGGGACAAGTACCTACGAGCAGTACTTC. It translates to CASSGTSTYEQYF.